This T cell receptor beta chain was captured by sequencing in a study of T cells of healthy individuals. Each CDR3 protein is one row after TCRdb ran MiXCR on the 5' RACE reads. Here the sample spans 45,000 to 60,000 distinct CDR3 sequences, roughly 14% being singletons. There are many counts of this clonotype. The receptor comes from a human donor in good health.

The CDR3 spells CASSASLKLFF. CDR3 in DNA: TGTGCCAGCAGCGCCAGTCTAAAACTGTTTTTT. This chain connects TRBV3-1 to TRBJ1-4; D is undetermined. The germline V gene has CDR1 LGHDT and CDR2 YNNKEL (reference sequence). The CDR3 runs 11 residues. Trimming left V 5 bases short and J 10 bases short, with 8 bases between.